Shown below are 14 T cell receptor beta chains from a single sample sequenced in a study of T cell responses to AZD1222 COVID-19 vaccine (dated by TCRdb to the early 2020s). Preparation of the library involved the immunoSEQ multiplex PCR assay. Here the immuneACCESS table is served through TCRdb, limited to in-frame sequences with V and J called. Missing clones are a known gap in these copies; in checked studies unresolved V genes cover under half, and the rest lacks a known reason. This sample gives more than 140,000 clones in total; 85% to 95% of them show up just once. Approximately 0.9% of the sample lies in the top ten. This specimen's time point label, interpreted: baseline before first vaccination. The treatment or condition label for this specimen denotes: meningococcal conjugate vaccine given as trial control. The input for sequencing was peripheral blood, taken on day 0 of MenACWY control vaccination. These receptors came from an adult in good health.

The table lists this clone with a count of one. This chain links TRBV7-3 with TRBJ2-2; 10 nucleotides agree with TRBD2. The V gene's germline CDR1 is SGHTA and CDR2 FQGTGA. The CDR3 is 16 amino acids. V trimming: 4 bases; J trimming: 6 bases; junction bases outside the gene matches: 8. The CDR3 sequence is CASSSRTSGGAGELFF. As DNA, the CDR3 is TGTGCCAGCAGCTCCCGGACTAGCGGCGGCGCCGGGGAGCTGTTTTTT.

The chain combines TRBV3-1 (or the pseudogene TRBV3-2) with TRBJ2-6; 9 positions agree with TRBD1. The CDR3 runs to 19 residues. Germline V CDR1 and CDR2: LGHDT, YNNKEL (reference sequence). V trimming: 4 bases; J trimming: 0 bases; junction bases outside the gene matches: 10. The CDR3 reads CASSLYWDRASSGANVLTF. The CDR3 DNA reads as TGTGCCAGCAGCCTATATTGGGACAGGGCGTCCTCTGGGGCCAACGTCCTGACTTTC.

The chain couples TRBV5-1 to TRBJ1-1, with no clear D. Germline lookup yields CDR1 SGHRS and CDR2 YFSETQ. The CDR3 sequence is 15 residues long. V shed 0 bases and J shed 5 bases, with 14 bases lying between them. The CDR3 loop is CASSLAGKGGTEAFF. CDR3 coding DNA: TGCGCCAGCAGCTTGGCCGGTAAGGGAGGGACTGAAGCTTTCTTT. The full variable domain, completed using reference TRBV5-1 and TRBJ1-1, is KAGVTQTPRYLIKTRGQQVTLSCSPISGHRSVSWYQQTPGQGLQFLFEYFSETQRNKGNFPGRFSGRQFSNSRSEMNVSTLELGDSALYLCASSLAGKGGTEAFFGQGTRLTVV.

V usage is TRBV28 and J usage is TRBJ2-1; D is uncertain. Trimming shortened V by 5 bases and J by 5 bases, and 13 bases separated the two germline ends. The CDR3 covers 14 residues. Germline-derived CDR1 and CDR2 are MDHEN and SYDVKM. CDR3 nucleotides: TGTGCCAGCAGTCCCAGTATCGCCCACAATGAGCAGTTCTTC. This encodes CASSPSIAHNEQFF.

J is TRBJ1-5 and V is TRBV6-5; TRBD1 might be the D (5 bases). Looked up from germline, CDR1 is MNHEY and CDR2 is SVGAGI. Trimming removed 4 bases at V and 9 bases at J, with 19 bases between. The CDR3 is 15 amino acids. Here the CDR3 reads CASSSGRTSNGPQHF. In DNA form, the CDR3 reads TGTGCCAGCAGTTCGGGACGGACCTCCAACGGGCCCCAGCATTTT.

The gene calls are TRBV27 and TRBJ1-4; D is possibly TRBD1 (5 bases). The CDR3 runs 16 residues. The germline CDR1 and CDR2 sequences are MNHEY and SMNVEV (reference sequence). Trimming stripped 3 bases from V and 0 bases from J, with 11 bases between. As DNA, the CDR3 is TGTGCCAGCAGTTTGGTCCCGACAGCAACTAATGAAAAACTGTTTTTT. The encoded protein is CASSLVPTATNEKLFF.

CDR3 coding DNA: TGTGCCAGCAGGCCCCGGAGCGCTTCCTACGAGCAGTACTTC. Encoded protein: CASRPRSASYEQYF. The chain recombines TRBV2 with TRBJ2-7; no clear D gene. The CDR3 spans 14 residues. The germline V gene encodes CDR1 SNHLY and CDR2 FYNNEI. Trimming stripped 6 bases from V and 1 base from J, with 13 bases between.

This chain uses TRBV28 with TRBJ2-3; D uncertain. V lost 3 bases and J 2 bases, leaving 6 bases between the germline ends. CDR1 and CDR2 (germline): MDHEN, SYDVKM. The CDR3 sequence is 13 residues long. The CDR3 DNA reads TGTGCCAGCAGTTTCCTGTACACAGATACGCAGTATTTT. Translating it yields CASSFLYTDTQYF.

The V call is TRBV3-1 (or the pseudogene TRBV3-2), the J call TRBJ2-5, with D perhaps TRBD1 or TRBD2 (5 bases each). Per germline, CDR1 LGHDT and CDR2 YNNKEL (reference sequence). CDR3 length: 15 residues. V lost 5 bases and J lost 1, with 14 bases in between. Here the CDR3 DNA reads TGTGCCAGCAGCACATTAGGGGACCTCCAAGAGACCCAGTACTTC. Protein product: CASSTLGDLQETQYF.

The CDR3 DNA sequence: TGTGCCAGCAGCTTAGCGCTAGCGGGAGTCGGGGGTGAGCAGTTCTTC. It specifies CASSLALAGVGGEQFF. This sequence joins TRBV7-8 and TRBJ2-1; 10 nucleotides line up with TRBD2. This CDR3 has 16 residues. Germline V gene sequence: CDR1 SGHVS, CDR2 FQNEAQ. V was pared by 0 bases and J by 9 bases, with 8 bases of the junction left unmatched.

The rearrangement links TRBV4-3 to TRBJ2-3; weak D call: TRBD1 (5 bases). V lost 1 base to trimming and J lost 4 bases, with 15 bases between them. The CDR3 length is 16 residues. In germline, CDR1 is LGHNA, CDR2 YSLEER. CDR3: CASSQGRGREADTQYF. CDR3 nucleotide sequence: TGCGCCAGCAGCCAAGGTAGGGGCAGGGAAGCAGATACGCAGTATTTT.

This chain joins TRBV18 and TRBJ1-1; no firm D call. The CDR3 extends over 15 amino acids. The germline V gene has CDR1 KGHSH and CDR2 LQKENI. Trimming removed 2 bases at V and 0 bases at J, with 10 bases between. CDR3 coding DNA: TGTGCCAGCTCACCAACCCGGGAGGTGAACACTGAAGCTTTCTTT. This encodes CASSPTREVNTEAFF.

The chain links TRBV7-6 to TRBJ1-2; no clear D. The germline V and J ends were trimmed by 1 base and 7 bases, with 4 bases remaining between them. There are 11 residues in the CDR3. Germline V gene sequence: CDR1 SGHVS, CDR2 FNYEAQ. CDR3 protein: CASSLGSGYTF. The CDR3 DNA is TGTGCCAGCAGCTTAGGAAGTGGCTACACCTTC.

In regard to this clone: One end of the junction fails to match germline, which may point to a read error. The chain uses TRBV3-1 (or the pseudogene TRBV3-2) and TRBJ2-1, with D maybe TRBD2 (5 bases). This CDR3 is built from 13 residues. The V gene's germline CDR1 is LGHDT and CDR2 YNNKEL (reference sequence). CDR3 sequence reads: CASSQGGGRQILF. CDR3 DNA: TGTGCCAGCAGCCAAGGTGGAGGCCGTCAAATACTCTTC.